This is a list of T cell receptor beta chains from one sample in a study of blood T cell repertoires in COVID-19. Here immunoSEQ multiplex PCR was the method, and the copy in TCRdb shows in-frame clones only, minus some. The data show about 160,000 clones, with approximately 87% seen just once and roughly 4.1% held by the top ten. The sequenced sample was peripheral blood. Receptors originate from a woman in her 70s with acute or convalescent COVID-19. Both conserved end residues are part of each CDR3. D genes are given only for firm matches. Only part of the rows carry a size: once, few, many, or a class if the clone is expanded.

CDR3nt,CDR3aa,len,j_gene,d_gene,abundance,v_gene
TGTGCCAGCAGCCAACTAGCCCAAGAGACCCAGTACTTC,CASSQLAQETQYF,13,TRBJ2-5,.,.,TRBV13
TGTGCCAGTAGTATACACCCGGACAGGGCTAGCAATCAGCCCCAGCATTTT,CASSIHPDRASNQPQHF,17,TRBJ1-5,TRBD1,.,TRBV19
TGTGCCAGCAGTCGAAGCCCCCCGGGACAGGGGCACTCCTATAATTCACCCCTCCACTTT,CASSRSPPGQGHSYNSPLHF,20,TRBJ1-6,TRBD1,few,TRBV6-6
TGTGCCAGCAGTTACTACCCCCTTGCCCCTGCGGACACCGGGGAGCTGTTTTTT,CASSYYPLAPADTGELFF,18,TRBJ2-2,.,.,TRBV6-2/TRBV6-3
TGTGCCAGCAGTTCAAACAGGGTCTTTTTCTTC,CASSSNRVFFF,11,TRBJ2-1,.,.,TRBV28
TGTGCCAGCAGTGAACCAACAAAAGGGGGGGATGAAAAACTGTTTTTT,CASSEPTKGGDEKLFF,16,TRBJ1-4,.,.,TRBV2
TGTGCCAGCAGCCCGCGAGGCCAGGGGAGTTCACCCCTCCACTTT,CASSPRGQGSSPLHF,15,TRBJ1-6,.,.,TRBV7-8
TGTGCCAGCAGTTCCGTGAGGACAGGGCGTGCCTACGAGCAGTACTTC,CASSSVRTGRAYEQYF,16,TRBJ2-7,TRBD1,.,TRBV28
TGTGCCAGCAGCGGACAGGGGGCAGGCACTGAAGCTTTCTTT,CASSGQGAGTEAFF,14,TRBJ1-1,TRBD1,.,TRBV7-9
TGTGCCAGCAGCCGGACAGAAGACTACGAGCAGTACTTC,CASSRTEDYEQYF,13,TRBJ2-7,.,.,TRBV5-8
TGTGCCACCAGTGATATTAGCGGTGATTACAATGAGCAGTTCTTC,CATSDISGDYNEQFF,15,TRBJ2-1,.,.,TRBV24-1